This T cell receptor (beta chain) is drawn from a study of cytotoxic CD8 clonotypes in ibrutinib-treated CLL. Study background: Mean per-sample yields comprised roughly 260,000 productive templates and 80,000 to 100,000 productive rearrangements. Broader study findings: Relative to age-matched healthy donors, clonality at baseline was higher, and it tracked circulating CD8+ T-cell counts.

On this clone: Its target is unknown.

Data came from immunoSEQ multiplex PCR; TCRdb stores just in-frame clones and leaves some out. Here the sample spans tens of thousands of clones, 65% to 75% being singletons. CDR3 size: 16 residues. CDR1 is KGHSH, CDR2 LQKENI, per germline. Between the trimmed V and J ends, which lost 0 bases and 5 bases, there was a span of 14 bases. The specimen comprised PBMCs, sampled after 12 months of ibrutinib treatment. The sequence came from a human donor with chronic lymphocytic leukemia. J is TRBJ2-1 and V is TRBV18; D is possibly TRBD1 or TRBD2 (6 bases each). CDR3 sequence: CASSPPSGAPNNEQFF. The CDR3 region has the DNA TGTGCCAGCTCACCACCTTCGGGGGCACCAAACAATGAGCAGTTCTTC.